The next 31 T cell receptor beta chains were all read from a single sample in a study of cytomegalovirus exposure and HLA in healthy donors. PCR primers comprised 60 Vbeta and 13 Jbeta primers. Profiling relied on immunoSEQ multiplex PCR, and the TCRdb table lists in-frame clones only, not all of them. The repertoire includes approximately 150,000 clones, roughly 80% of them detected once, and 13% to 15% sits in the top ten. The specimen sequenced was PBMCs. All receptors come from a middle-aged woman in good health and CMV-seronegative.

CDR3 coding DNA: TGTGCCAGCAGCTCAAGAGCGGGATCCTCCTACGAGCAGTACTTC. This sequence encodes CASSSRAGSSYEQYF. The chain has TRBV7-3 and TRBJ2-7; TRBD2 matches at 7 bases. Germline trimming cut 4 bases from V and 0 bases from J; bases unmatched to any gene: 6. This CDR3 is 15 amino acids long. CDR1 and CDR2 (germline): SGHTA, FQGTGA.

For the CDR3, the DNA is TGTGCCAGCAGTTTAATAGGGACAGTGTTTAACTATGGCTACACCTTC. It encodes CASSLIGTVFNYGYTF. The rearrangement links TRBV28 to TRBJ1-2; 7 nucleotides align to TRBD1. V gave up 2 bases and J gave up 1 base; unmatched junction bases: 7. Germline values: CDR1 MDHEN, CDR2 SYDVKM. This CDR3 contains 16 residues.

The genes are TRBV6-1 and TRBJ2-7, with TRBD1 matching 7 bases. Germline CDR1 is MNHNS and CDR2 is SASEGT. This CDR3 spans 12 amino acids. The V gene end was trimmed by 6 bases and the J gene end by 5 bases; junction bases not matched to a gene: 4. CDR3 residues: CASRHTGDEQYF. The CDR3 nucleotides are TGTGCCAGCAGGCACACAGGGGACGAGCAGTACTTC.

V usage is TRBV28 and J usage is TRBJ2-3, with D possibly TRBD2 on 5 matching bases. V was cut by 6 bases and J by 6 bases, with 7 bases left in between. Looked up from germline, CDR1 is MDHEN and CDR2 is SYDVKM. CDR3 size: 11 residues. CDR3 coding DNA: TGTGCCAGCAGAGAGGGCGATACGCAGTATTTT. The encoded protein is CASREGDTQYF.

CDR3 region: CATNRLNTEAFF. The DNA of the CDR3 is TGTGCCACAAACAGGTTAAACACTGAAGCTTTCTTT. The chain is built from TRBV6-5 and TRBJ1-1, with D possibly TRBD1 on 5 matching bases. This CDR3 comprises 12 residues. The V gene's germline CDR1 is MNHEY and CDR2 SVGAGI. Trimming removed 10 bases from V and 2 bases from J, with 11 bases in between.

The V and J genes are TRBV28 and TRBJ2-7; D remains unclear. Trimming took off 6 bases at V and 4 bases at J, with 13 bases between the two ends. Germline assignment: CDR1 MDHEN and CDR2 SYDVKM. The CDR3 is 13 residues long. The CDR3 sequence is CASRQRWRYEQYF. The DNA of the CDR3 is TGTGCCAGCAGACAAAGGTGGCGGTACGAGCAGTACTTC. Drawing the rest from reference TRBV28 and TRBJ2-7, the complete variable domain is DVKVTQSSRYLVKRTGEKVFLECVQDMDHENMFWYRQDPGLGLRLIYFSYDVKMKEKGDIPEGYSVSREKKERFSLILESASTNQTSMYLCASRQRWRYEQYFGPGTRLTVT.

This clone has just a few counts. The rearrangement uses TRBV9 and TRBJ2-1; 8 positions match TRBD2. The junction had 7 bases not matched to a gene; V was cut back by 0 bases and J by 14 bases. Germline V lookup: CDR1 SGDLS, CDR2 YYNGEE. The CDR3 is made up of 13 amino acids. The CDR3: CASSVEGGTRKFF. The CDR3 bases are TGTGCCAGCAGCGTAGAGGGGGGGACTAGAAAGTTCTTC.

The chain has TRBV27 and TRBJ2-7, with TRBD2 matching over 7 bases. J lost 4 bases, V lost 8 bases, and 11 bases had no gene match. Germline V CDR1 and CDR2: MNHEY, SMNVEV (reference sequence). The CDR3 spans 14 residues. The CDR3 DNA reads TGTGCCAGCTGGGGGGGTCTAGATATTTACGAGCAGTACTTC. Its protein is CASWGGLDIYEQYF.

V and J are TRBV23-1 and TRBJ2-5, with a tentative D call TRBD1 (6 bases). With the DNA end fitting TRBJ2-7 better, the J assignment may be wrong. TRBV23-1 is an open reading frame whose function is uncertain. This CDR3 is 13 amino acids long. The CDR3 region has the DNA TGCGCCAGCAGTCTAGGGGACATACACGAGCAGTACTTC. This codes for CASSLGDIHEQYF.

The rearrangement links TRBV28 to TRBJ1-5; D is possibly TRBD1 (6 bases). CDR1 and CDR2 (germline): MDHEN, SYDVKM. The CDR3 spans 16 residues. The germline V and J ends were trimmed by 4 bases and 5 bases, with 18 bases remaining between them. For the CDR3, the DNA is TGTGCCAGCAGTTCGGGGGGGCGGGGGAGGGATCAGCCCCAGCATTTT. Translated: CASSSGGRGRDQPQHF. Together with reference TRBV28 and TRBJ1-5, the CDR3 gives the full variable domain: DVKVTQSSRYLVKRTGEKVFLECVQDMDHENMFWYRQDPGLGLRLIYFSYDVKMKEKGDIPEGYSVSREKKERFSLILESASTNQTSMYLCASSSGGRGRDQPQHFGDGTRLSIL.

V is TRBV19 and J is TRBJ1-2; TRBD1 aligns across 8 bases. The J segment lost 3 bases and the V segment lost 3 bases, leaving 9 bases of the junction unmatched. Germline CDR1 LNHDA, CDR2 SQIVND (reference sequence). The CDR3 runs to 16 residues. The CDR3 is CASSIPSGQEDYGYTF. As DNA, the CDR3 is TGTGCCAGTAGTATCCCCTCGGGACAGGAGGACTATGGCTACACCTTC.

The chain has TRBV4-2 and TRBJ1-2, with D perhaps TRBD1 (5 bases). The CDR3 contains 15 residues. The germline V gene has CDR1 LGHNA and CDR2 YNFKEQ. V was trimmed by 1 base and J by 6 bases, leaving 15 bases between them. CDR3 in amino acids: CASSQVRGVKDGYTF. The CDR3 nucleotides read TGTGCCAGCAGCCAAGTCCGGGGGGTGAAGGATGGCTACACCTTC.

This chain links TRBV30 with TRBJ2-7; unclear D gene. V was cut by 5 bases and J by 3 bases, with 8 bases left in between. Germline V gene lookup returns CDR1 GTSNPN and CDR2 SVGIG (reference sequence). The CDR3 contains 11 residues. This CDR3 reads CAWGQNYEQYF. CDR3 nucleotide sequence: TGTGCCTGGGGCCAAAACTACGAGCAGTACTTC.

This CDR3 reads CASSLRASGGRADEQFF. CDR3 coding DNA: TGTGCCAGCAGCCTAAGGGCTAGCGGGGGGCGTGCGGATGAGCAGTTCTTC. The chain links TRBV14 to TRBJ2-1, with TRBD2 matching over 11 bases. Looked up from germline, CDR1 is SGHDN and CDR2 is FVKESK. The CDR3 runs 17 residues. Germline trimming cut 4 bases from V and 8 bases from J; bases unmatched to any gene: 13. The full variable domain, with the rest looked up from reference TRBV14 and TRBJ2-1, is EAGVTQFPSHSVIEKGQTVTLRCDPISGHDNLYWYRRVMGKEIKFLLHFVKESKQDESGMPNNRFLAERTGGTYSTLKVQPAELEDSGVYFCASSLRASGGRADEQFFGPGTRLTVL.

The chain links TRBV9 to TRBJ2-3, with TRBD1 matching over 9 bases. CDR1 is SGDLS and CDR2 is YYNGEE in the germline V gene. The CDR3 sequence is 14 residues long. Unmatched junction bases numbered 3, after V lost 5 bases and J lost 2 bases. The CDR3 sequence is CASRRDRDTDTQYF. DNA for the CDR3: TGTGCCAGCAGACGGGACAGGGACACAGATACGCAGTATTTT.

The chain carries TRBV6-5 and TRBJ2-1, with 12 nucleotides matching TRBD2. This CDR3 spans 13 amino acids. J was trimmed by 12 bases and V by 2 bases; bases with no gene match: 2. Germline CDR1 is MNHEY and CDR2 is SVGAGI. CDR3 DNA: TGTGCCAGCAGTTACGGGACTAGCGGGTGGCAGTTCTTC. This gives the protein CASSYGTSGWQFF.

Here the CDR3 reads CASSIYSPGEGYGYTF. The CDR3 DNA is TGTGCCAGTAGTATCTATTCGCCAGGGGAGGGCTATGGCTACACCTTC. The rearrangement joins TRBV19 to TRBJ1-2; perhaps TRBD1 as D (6 bases). Trimming cost V 3 bases and J 4 bases, with 18 bases left between them. The CDR3 is made up of 16 amino acids. CDR1 and CDR2 from the germline V gene are LNHDA and SQIVND (reference sequence). The entire variable domain, with the rest obtained from reference TRBV19 and TRBJ1-2, is as follows: DGGITQSPKYLFRKEGQNVTLSCEQNLNHDAMYWYRQDPGQGLRLIYYSQIVNDFQKGDIAEGYSVSREKKESFPLTVTSAQKNPTAFYLCASSIYSPGEGYGYTFGSGTRLTVV.

The chain carries TRBV10-3 and TRBJ2-7, with TRBD1 matching 9 bases. With 7 bases clipped from V and 2 bases from J, the junction kept 6 bases outside the gene matches. Looked up from germline, CDR1 is ENHRY and CDR2 is SYGVKD. The CDR3 length is 14 residues. CDR3 in DNA: TGTGCCATCACCGCCGGGACAGGGACCTACGAGCAGTACTTC. Amino acid sequence: CAITAGTGTYEQYF.

The rearrangement joins TRBV4-1 to TRBJ2-1; 10 bases map to TRBD2. The V gene's germline CDR1 is MGHRA and CDR2 YSYEKL. This CDR3 contains 16 residues. With 3 bases clipped from V and 5 bases from J, the junction kept 7 bases outside the gene matches. This CDR3 reads CASSQRPGLANNEQFF. The CDR3 nucleotides are TGCGCCAGCAGCCAGAGACCGGGACTAGCGAACAATGAGCAGTTCTTC.

Regarding this clone: A junction boundary mismatches the germline segment, possibly from a read error. CDR3 amino acids: CASSPPGQGKNSQYF. The DNA for the CDR3 is TGTGCCAGCTCACCACCGGGACAGGGAAAAAACAGTCAGTACTTC. The rearrangement links TRBV18 to TRBJ2-4; 9 nucleotides match TRBD1. The CDR3 has 15 amino acids. Germline V gene lookup returns CDR1 KGHSH and CDR2 LQKENI.

This chain joins TRBV7-2 and TRBJ2-7, with 7 bases fitting TRBD1. J gave up 5 bases and V 2 bases, and 6 bases lay outside the gene matches. This CDR3 region has 14 residues. Germline CDR1 and CDR2: SGHTA and FQGNSA. The CDR3 DNA is TGTGCCAGCAGCTTAACGGCACAGGGGCACGAGCAGTACTTC. Its protein product is CASSLTAQGHEQYF.

V and J are TRBV19 and TRBJ1-5; perhaps TRBD1 as D (6 bases). Trimming shortened V by 3 bases and J by 0 bases, and 12 bases separated the two germline ends. Germline CDR1 reads LNHDA; CDR2 reads SQIVND (reference sequence). This CDR3 is 16 amino acids long. The CDR3 DNA is TGTGCCAGTAGTATGCGGACAGTATATAGCAATCAGCCCCAGCATTTT. Translation: CASSMRTVYSNQPQHF.

The chain links TRBV5-1 to TRBJ1-2, with a tentative D call TRBD1 (5 bases). This CDR3 is 15 amino acids long. V lost 0 bases and J lost 7, with 16 bases in between. The germline V gene has CDR1 SGHRS and CDR2 YFSETQ. The CDR3 DNA is TGCGCCAGCAGCTTGGCTCCTGGGCAGGGTGGTGGCTACACCTTC. It translates to CASSLAPGQGGGYTF.

The table lists this clone with a count of one. This chain joins TRBV7-2 and TRBJ1-1, with D possibly TRBD1 on 6 matching bases. V was pared by 4 bases and J by 3 bases, with 9 bases between. Germline assignment: CDR1 SGHTA and CDR2 FQGNSA. This CDR3 spans 13 amino acids. CDR3 nucleotide sequence: TGTGCCAGCAGCTGGGACATTGACACTGAAGCTTTCTTT. It translates to CASSWDIDTEAFF.

V usage is TRBV5-1 and J usage is TRBJ1-3, with D unclear. The germline CDR1 and CDR2 sequences are SGHRS and YFSETQ. CDR3 size: 15 residues. Trimming removed 4 bases at V and 2 bases at J, with 13 bases between. The CDR3 here is CASSAGDLAGNTIYF. CDR3 coding DNA: TGCGCCAGCAGCGCCGGAGATCTCGCTGGAAACACCATATATTTT.

A single count supports this clone. CDR3 loop: CASSLVSGAGEQYF. CDR3 bases: TGTGCCAGCAGCTTGGTTAGCGGGGCTGGGGAGCAGTACTTC. V usage is TRBV5-4 and J usage is TRBJ2-7; 8 bases are shared with TRBD2. In germline, CDR1 is SGHNT, CDR2 YYREEE (reference sequence). With 0 bases clipped from V and 7 bases from J, the junction kept 6 bases outside the gene matches. The CDR3 length is 14 residues.

This chain links TRBV21-1 with TRBJ1-4. TRBV21-1 is classified as a pseudogene. The CDR3 consists of 17 residues. The CDR3 DNA reads as TGTGCCAGGGGGGGGGAGAGGAAGTATGTAACTAATGAAAAACTGTTTTTT. Translating gives CARGGERKYVTNEKLFF.

The genes are TRBV9 and TRBJ2-7, with TRBD1 matching 9 bases. This CDR3 has 15 amino acids. Per the germline V gene, CDR1 is SGDLS and CDR2 is YYNGEE. With 2 bases clipped from V and 2 bases from J, the junction kept 5 bases outside the gene matches. This CDR3 is CASSVGDREAYEQYF. The CDR3 DNA reads as TGTGCCAGCAGCGTGGGGGACAGGGAGGCCTACGAGCAGTACTTC. The entire variable domain, with the rest obtained from reference TRBV9 and TRBJ2-7, is as follows: DSGVTQTPKHLITATGQRVTLRCSPRSGDLSVYWYQQSLDQGLQFLIQYYNGEERAKGNILERFSAQQFPDLHSELNLSSLELGDSALYFCASSVGDREAYEQYFGPGTRLTVT.

The chain is built from TRBV15 and TRBJ1-6, with D perhaps matching TRBD1 (6 bases). The CDR3 loop spans 18 amino acids. Trimming removed 5 bases from V and 7 bases from J, with 24 bases in between. Germline CDR1 and CDR2: LNHNV and YYDKDF (reference sequence). CDR3 region: CATSSLGGRPMGNSPLHF. The CDR3 coding sequence is TGTGCCACCAGCTCTCTTGGGGGCAGGCCTATGGGGAATTCACCCCTCCACTTT.

The CDR3 DNA reads TGTGCCAGCAGTCTTCCAACAGGGGAGGAGCACACCTTC. Its protein product is CASSLPTGEEHTF. The chain has TRBV27 and TRBJ1-2, with 7 bases fitting TRBD1. This CDR3 is 13 amino acids long. V shed 5 bases and J 12 bases; nucleotides not matched to a gene: 12. Germline CDR1 reads MNHEY; CDR2 reads SMNVEV (reference sequence).

This clone was found a few times. The chain couples TRBV29-1 to TRBJ1-3, with D unresolved. Germline V gene data show CDR1 as SQVTM and CDR2 as ANQGSEA. CDR3 length: 15 residues. Trimming cost V 0 bases and J 0 bases, with 9 bases left between them. The CDR3 loop reads CSVEDRTVSGNTIYF. The CDR3 region has the DNA TGCAGCGTTGAAGATCGAACAGTCTCTGGAAACACCATATATTTT.